Each of the 26 T cell receptor beta chains below was sequenced from the same sample in a study of OX40 agonist ivuxolimab in advanced cancers. Here immunoSEQ multiplex PCR was the method, and the copy in TCRdb shows in-frame clones only, minus some. The table lists around 72,000 clones, around 87% of them singletons, with roughly 1% in the top ten. The material was CD4+ or CD8+ T cells sorted from blood, obtained in a trial of the OX40 agonist ivuxolimab. The origin of the receptors is an adult with an advanced solid tumor such as melanoma, head and neck, liver or kidney cancer.

This sequence joins TRBV5-1 and TRBJ1-1; 8 bases are a match to TRBD1. This CDR3 spans 14 amino acids. Germline CDR1 reads SGHRS; CDR2 reads YFSETQ. With 4 bases clipped from V and 4 bases from J, the junction kept 6 bases outside the gene matches. The chain's CDR3 is CASSLRQGSTEAFF. In nucleotides, the CDR3 is TGCGCCAGCAGCCTACGACAGGGGAGCACTGAAGCTTTCTTT.

There are a few counts of this clone. The J gene is TRBJ2-3, the V gene TRBV28; the match to TRBD2 covers 10 bases. Trimming took 4 bases from V and 1 from J; bases not matched to a gene: 5. This CDR3 contains 16 residues. Germline CDR1 reads MDHEN; CDR2 reads SYDVKM. CDR3 loop: CASSSLGLAGTDTQYF. CDR3 DNA: TGTGCCAGCAGTTCCCTAGGACTAGCGGGCACAGATACGCAGTATTTT.

The V call is TRBV5-1, the J call TRBJ1-1; 9 bases agree with TRBD1. The length of the CDR3 is 16 residues. Germline CDR1 reads SGHRS; CDR2 reads YFSETQ. The V gene end was trimmed by 2 bases and the J gene end by 0 bases; junction bases not matched to a gene: 5. The CDR3 spells CASSLGTGPLNTEAFF. In DNA, the CDR3 is TGCGCCAGCAGCTTAGGGACAGGGCCCTTGAACACTGAAGCTTTCTTT.

The gene calls are TRBV7-2 and TRBJ1-2; perhaps TRBD1 as D (5 bases). The CDR3 spans 13 residues. V gave up 5 bases and J gave up 4 bases, with 11 bases separating them. CDR1 and CDR2 (germline): SGHTA, FQGNSA. The DNA of the CDR3 is TGTGCCAGCAGCCCGACAGTCTCCTATGGCTACACCTTC. It codes for CASSPTVSYGYTF.

This chain joins TRBV18 and TRBJ2-2; D might be TRBD2 (5 bases). The CDR3 loop spans 16 amino acids. V lost 3 bases and J lost 7, with 18 bases in between. The germline gives CDR1 KGHSH, CDR2 LQKENI. The CDR3 spells CASSPPGLGGNGELFF. The CDR3 DNA sequence: TGTGCCAGCTCACCTCCGGGTCTAGGAGGTAACGGGGAGCTGTTTTTT.

The CDR3 sequence is CASSPSGNYGYTF. In DNA, the CDR3 is TGCGCCAGCTCTCCCAGTGGCAACTATGGCTACACCTTC. This chain uses TRBV10-2 with TRBJ1-2, with D uncertain. Trimming took off 8 bases at V and 2 bases at J, with 12 bases between the two ends. This CDR3 has 13 residues. Germline V gene sequence: CDR1 WSHSY, CDR2 SAAADI.

The chain joins TRBV11-2 to TRBJ1-2; 10 positions match TRBD1. CDR1 SGHAT and CDR2 FQNNGV come from the germline V gene. V lost 4 bases and J lost 2; bases outside the gene matches: 13. The CDR3 contains 18 residues. The CDR3 sequence: CASSSLPGQGESNYGYTF. CDR3 sequence (DNA): TGTGCCAGCAGCTCCCTCCCCGGACAGGGGGAGTCAAACTATGGCTACACCTTC.

V and J are TRBV5-4 and TRBJ2-7, with TRBD1 matching over 7 bases. The CDR3 sequence is 17 residues long. V lost 3 bases and J lost 2; bases outside the gene matches: 14. Germline loops: CDR1 SGHNT, CDR2 YYREEE (reference sequence). CDR3 sequence reads: CASSYSPGTVVPYEQYF. In DNA, the CDR3 is TGTGCCAGCAGCTATTCACCCGGGACAGTTGTCCCCTACGAGCAGTACTTC.

This chain uses TRBV19 with TRBJ2-5, with a tentative D call TRBD2 (5 bases). The CDR3 has 18 residues. The ends were cut back, 3 bases at V and 4 bases at J, with 24 bases in the middle. Germline assignment: CDR1 LNHDA and CDR2 SQIVND (reference sequence). The CDR3 nucleotides are TGTGCCAGTAGTATCGCTCCCCGGGGTGGCAGGAGCGGAGAGACCCAGTACTTC. It yields the protein CASSIAPRGGRSGETQYF.

The V call is TRBV7-3, the J call TRBJ2-1, with D perhaps being TRBD1 or TRBD2 (5 bases each). With 5 bases removed from V and 6 bases from J, the gap between germline ends came to 20 bases. The CDR3 is 16 residues long. In germline, CDR1 is SGHTA, CDR2 FQGTGA. CDR3 protein: CASSPNIGATSNEQFF. CDR3 nucleotides: TGTGCCAGCAGCCCAAACATCGGGGCTACCTCCAATGAGCAGTTCTTC. Drawing the rest from reference TRBV7-3 and TRBJ2-1, the complete variable domain is GAGVSQTPSNKVTEKGKYVELRCDPISGHTALYWYRQSLGQGPEFLIYFQGTGAADDSGLPNDRFFAVRPEGSVSTLKIQRTERGDSAVYLCASSPNIGATSNEQFFGPGTRLTVL.

The chain links TRBV5-4 to TRBJ2-5; 11 bases agree with TRBD2. There are 18 residues in the CDR3. Germline loops: CDR1 SGHNT, CDR2 YYREEE (reference sequence). Trimming at V came to 0 bases and at J to 5 bases, leaving 12 bases not matched to a gene. The CDR3 spells CASSLDPLAGGSLETQYF. The CDR3 DNA is TGTGCCAGCAGCTTGGATCCCCTAGCGGGAGGCTCGCTGGAGACCCAGTACTTC.

This clone appeared a few times. The rearrangement uses TRBV9 and TRBJ1-2; perhaps TRBD1 as D (6 bases). Trimming took 1 base from V and 6 from J, leaving 10 bases between them. The length of the CDR3 is 13 residues. Germline assignment: CDR1 SGDLS and CDR2 YYNGEE. In nucleotides, the CDR3 is TGTGCCAGCAGCGTACAGGGGAAGGATGGCTACACCTTC. Residues: CASSVQGKDGYTF.

This chain connects TRBV6-1 to TRBJ2-1; 13 nucleotides align to TRBD2. The CDR3 has 15 residues. CDR1 is MNHNS, CDR2 SASEGT, per germline. With 5 bases clipped from V and 8 bases from J, the junction kept 6 bases outside the gene matches. CDR3 loop: CASSPPGLAGYEQFF. In DNA, the CDR3 is TGTGCCAGCAGTCCCCCGGGACTAGCGGGATATGAGCAGTTCTTC.

The V gene is TRBV7-3, the J gene TRBJ2-6, with 11 bases identical to TRBD1. V gave up 3 bases and J gave up 0 bases; unmatched junction bases: 4. CDR1 is SGHTA, CDR2 FQGTGA, per germline. The CDR3 length is 18 residues. The DNA of the CDR3 is TGTGCCAGCAGCTTTTCGGGACAGGGGGTCTCTGGGGCCAACGTCCTGACTTTC. Encoded protein: CASSFSGQGVSGANVLTF.

The chain uses TRBV29-1 and TRBJ2-1, with D uncertain. The CDR3 contains 10 residues. Trimming shortened V by 6 bases and J by 6 bases, and 6 bases separated the two germline ends. The germline CDR1 and CDR2 sequences are SQVTM and ANQGSEA. DNA of the CDR3: TGCAGCGTGGGCCTCAATGAGCAGTTCTTC. Translating it yields CSVGLNEQFF.

V gene TRBV20-1 combines with J gene TRBJ2-2; no definite D call. The V gene's germline CDR1 is DFQATT and CDR2 SNEGSKA (reference sequence). The CDR3 spans 11 residues. V shed 6 bases and J shed 3 bases, with 5 bases lying between them. The CDR3 DNA sequence: TGCAGTGCCACAGACACCGGGGAGCTGTTTTTT. Amino acid sequence: CSATDTGELFF.

The chain joins TRBV7-8 to TRBJ2-7; D gene unclear. This CDR3 has 13 amino acids. The V gene lost 4 bases and the J gene lost 0 bases, with 7 bases spanning the gap. The germline CDR1 and CDR2 sequences are SGHVS and FQNEAQ. CDR3 bases: TGTGCCAGCAGCTCCCGGGTCTCCTACGAGCAGTACTTC. This translates into CASSSRVSYEQYF. Filled out from reference TRBV7-8 and TRBJ2-7, the complete variable domain reads GAGVSQSPRYKVAKRGQDVALRCDPISGHVSLFWYQQALGQGPEFLTYFQNEAQLDKSGLPSDRFFAERPEGSVSTLKIQRTQQEDSAVYLCASSSRVSYEQYFGPGTRLTVT.

The chain uses TRBV6-1 and TRBJ2-1; D gene ambiguous. Trimming pared 1 base from V and 8 bases from J, leaving 9 bases between. CDR3 size: 13 residues. Germline CDR1 and CDR2: MNHNS and SASEGT. CDR3 sequence (DNA): TGTGCCAGCAGTGAAGGACGGATCCATGAGCAGTTCTTC. This sequence encodes CASSEGRIHEQFF.

This clone was observed a few times. In DNA form, the CDR3 reads TGTGCCAGCAGCGGCTTTCAGGGTATAGGGACTGAAGCTTTCTTT. Its translation: CASSGFQGIGTEAFF. The rearrangement joins TRBV6-1 to TRBJ1-1; weak D call: TRBD1 (5 bases). Germline assignment: CDR1 MNHNS and CDR2 SASEGT. The CDR3 loop spans 15 amino acids. V lost 6 bases to trimming and J lost 5 bases, with 19 bases between them.

The V gene is TRBV21-1, the J gene TRBJ2-2; the DNA was not compared with TRBD2, the D call given in the table. TRBV21-1 is a recognized pseudogene. The CDR3 runs 16 residues. Here the CDR3 DNA reads TGTGCCAGCAGCACCACAGAGACTAGTGTGGCCGGGGAGCTGTTTTTT. This codes for CASSTTETSVAGELFF.

The V call is TRBV6-1, the J call TRBJ1-1; D is perhaps TRBD1 (5 bases). Germline assignment: CDR1 MNHNS and CDR2 SASEGT. The CDR3 totals 12 residues. Trimming took off 6 bases at V and 11 bases at J, with 16 bases between the two ends. CDR3 sequence: CASSQSTRAAFF. The CDR3 DNA reads as TGTGCCAGCAGCCAGAGTACCAGGGCGGCTTTCTTT.

In nucleotides, the CDR3 is TGTGCCAGCAGCTCCCCGGACAGGGGCTACAATGAGCAGTTCTTC. This translates into CASSSPDRGYNEQFF. This rearrangement joins TRBV7-3 to TRBJ2-1; the match to TRBD1 covers 9 bases. The junction had 4 bases not matched to a gene; V was cut back by 4 bases and J by 3 bases. Per the germline V gene, CDR1 is SGHTA and CDR2 is FQGTGA. CDR3 length: 15 residues. The whole variable domain, filled in from reference TRBV7-3 and TRBJ2-1, reads GAGVSQTPSNKVTEKGKYVELRCDPISGHTALYWYRQSLGQGPEFLIYFQGTGAADDSGLPNDRFFAVRPEGSVSTLKIQRTERGDSAVYLCASSSPDRGYNEQFFGPGTRLTVL.

The V call is TRBV10-3, the J call TRBJ1-4, with D tentatively TRBD1 (5 bases). V lost 11 bases to trimming and J lost 4 bases, with 11 bases between them. Germline lookup yields CDR1 ENHRY and CDR2 SYGVKD. The CDR3 has 12 residues. The CDR3 sequence: CAAAGSNEKLFF. In DNA form, the CDR3 reads TGTGCCGCGGCAGGGAGTAATGAAAAACTGTTTTTT.

The chain couples TRBV11-2 to TRBJ1-4; D unclear. The germline V and J ends were trimmed by 0 bases and 6 bases, with 14 bases remaining between them. From germline, CDR1 is SGHAT and CDR2 FQNNGV. The CDR3 is made up of 16 amino acids. CDR3 bases: TGTGCCAGCAGCTTAGATCTAAGAGGGTGGGATGAAAAACTGTTTTTT. Translating gives CASSLDLRGWDEKLFF. The entire variable domain, with the rest obtained from reference TRBV11-2 and TRBJ1-4, is as follows: EAGVAQSPRYKIIEKRQSVAFWCNPISGHATLYWYQQILGQGPKLLIQFQNNGVVDDSQLPKDRFSAERLKGVDSTLKIQPAKLEDSAVYLCASSLDLRGWDEKLFFGSGTQLSVL.

The chain uses TRBV11-3 and TRBJ1-1, with a weak D call TRBD1 (5 bases). CDR1 and CDR2 (germline): SGHNT, YENEEA. This CDR3 is built from 14 residues. Trimming left V 5 bases short and J 0 bases short, with 10 bases between. In nucleotides, the CDR3 is TGTGCCAGCAGCGGGGCGGCGTTGAACACTGAAGCTTTCTTT. It encodes CASSGAALNTEAFF.

The rearrangement uses TRBV7-2 and TRBJ2-7; no firm D call. This CDR3 comprises 13 residues. Germline assignment: CDR1 SGHTA and CDR2 FQGNSA. Trimming pared 1 base from V and 2 bases from J, leaving 6 bases between. The DNA for the CDR3 is TGTGCCAGCAGCTTAGACTTGGCCTACGAGCAGTACTTC. This translates into CASSLDLAYEQYF. The complete variable domain, with remaining parts taken from reference TRBV7-2 and TRBJ2-7, reads GAGVSQSPSNKVTEKGKDVELRCDPISGHTALYWYRQSLGQGLEFLIYFQGNSAPDKSGLPSDRFSAERTGGSVSTLTIQRTQQEDSAVYLCASSLDLAYEQYFGPGTRLTVT.